This T cell receptor beta chain was recovered during a study of T cell repertoires in cytomegalovirus infection. Germline V lookup: CDR1 MGHRA, CDR2 YSYEKL. There are 15 residues in the CDR3. MiXCR, applied by TCRdb to the reads, yields one record per CDR3 protein. The repertoire consists of about 110,000 distinct CDR3 sequences, with over 25% occurring once and the leading ten covering about 40%. Study outcomes and limitations: HLA-C-restricted, CMV-specific TCR beta clonotypes were dominant ex vivo. The cumulative frequency of public TCR beta families identified carriers of CMV plus the relevant HLA.

As concerns this clonotype: The target antigen is unknown. This could be a read error, since a much larger clone is one nucleotide away.

Source: CD8+ T cells from cultured PBMCs, taken from culture after CMV antigen stimulation. The source of this sequence is a human donor in good health (CMV status not recorded). Some clones in this sample may be carry-over from other donors' samples. The chain is built from TRBV4-1 and TRBJ1-2; the match to TRBD1 covers 10 bases. The CDR3 bases are TGCGCCAGCAGCCAGCCGGGACAGGGGCGGTATGACTACACCTTC. Its translation is CASSQPGQGRYDYTF.